These 18 T cell receptor beta chains were sequenced from one sample in a study of control samples from healthy donors and cancer patients. Profiled with immunoSEQ multiplex PCR; TCRdb holds only in-frame clones, not every one. The data hold 91,000 or so clones, with about 89% observed a single time. What was sequenced was blood. The receptor source for this set is a woman in her twenties or thirties in good health.

The gene calls are TRBV15 and TRBJ2-3, with 16 bases aligning to TRBD2. This CDR3 has 19 amino acids. The germline V gene encodes CDR1 LNHNV and CDR2 YYDKDF (reference sequence). V dropped 3 bases and J dropped 6; count of bases not matched to a gene: 12. In DNA, the CDR3 is TGTGCCACCAGCAGGGACCCCGGGACTAGCGGGAGGGCCTCGGATACGCAGTATTTT. Translation: CATSRDPGTSGRASDTQYF.

The rearrangement uses TRBV30 and TRBJ2-2; D gene unclear. The CDR3 sequence is 12 residues long. Deletions cut 2 bases from V and 4 bases from J, with 5 bases between. Germline-derived CDR1 and CDR2 are GTSNPN and SVGIG (reference sequence). CDR3 DNA: TGTGCCTGGAGTAGGCTCACCGGGGAGCTGTTTTTT. This codes for CAWSRLTGELFF.

The genes are TRBV4-2 and TRBJ1-5, with D possibly being TRBD1 (5 bases). Germline V lookup: CDR1 LGHNA, CDR2 YNFKEQ. The CDR3 loop spans 14 amino acids. V dropped 6 bases and J dropped 4 bases, with 13 bases sitting between them. The CDR3 DNA follows: TGTGCCAGCAGTCGACCAGGGCAAAATCAGCCCCAGCATTTT. It yields the protein CASSRPGQNQPQHF.

This rearrangement joins TRBV10-3 to TRBJ2-1; 14 bases align to TRBD2. Germline CDR1 is ENHRY and CDR2 is SYGVKD. The trim removed 3 bases at V and 6 bases at J, leaving 7 bases unmatched. This CDR3 is 17 amino acids long. CDR3 sequence (DNA): TGTGCCATCAGTGACACCCTGACTAGCGGGAGGGTCAATGAGCAGTTCTTC. This codes for CAISDTLTSGRVNEQFF.

The chain uses TRBV5-1 and TRBJ1-1; D ambiguous. The length of the CDR3 is 15 residues. Germline V gene data show CDR1 as SGHRS and CDR2 as YFSETQ. Trimming shortened V by 4 bases and J by 3 bases, and 16 bases separated the two germline ends. The CDR3 bases are TGCGCCAGCAGCCCTCAGACACGGCGGTACACTGAAGCTTTCTTT. Its translation is CASSPQTRRYTEAFF.

The sample holds one count of this clone. The chain joins TRBV7-2 to TRBJ2-7; the match to TRBD2 covers 7 bases. The CDR3 has 15 residues. V was pared by 5 bases and J by 0 bases, with 7 bases of the junction left unmatched. Germline V gives CDR1 SGHTA, CDR2 FQGNSA. This CDR3 reads CASSLPAGLSYEQYF. CDR3 bases: TGTGCCAGCAGCCTACCAGCGGGGCTCTCCTACGAGCAGTACTTC.

This rearrangement joins TRBV5-6 to TRBJ1-5; 9 positions agree with TRBD1. The CDR3 extends over 16 amino acids. Germline V gene sequence: CDR1 SGHDT, CDR2 YYEEEE. With V trimmed by 4 bases and J by 2 bases, 7 bases remained unmatched. This chain's CDR3 is CASSPYRDRGNQPQHF. The CDR3 region has the DNA TGTGCCAGCAGCCCCTACCGGGACAGGGGCAATCAGCCCCAGCATTTT.

The chain carries TRBV5-1 and TRBJ2-1; weak D call: TRBD2 (6 bases). The CDR3 length is 16 residues. CDR1 is SGHRS and CDR2 is YFSETQ in the germline V gene. Deletions cut 1 base from V and 7 bases from J, with 18 bases between. CDR3 bases: TGCGCCAGCAGCTTGCCCGCGGGGAGCGCGACTAATGAGCAGTTCTTC. It is translated as CASSLPAGSATNEQFF.

V is TRBV3-1 (or the pseudogene TRBV3-2) and J is TRBJ2-7; D not resolved. Trimming stripped 8 bases from V and 3 bases from J, with 8 bases between. Germline V gene data show CDR1 as LGHDT and CDR2 as YNNKEL (reference sequence). The CDR3 covers 11 residues. The CDR3 region is CASGKIYEQYF. The CDR3 nucleotides are TGTGCCAGCGGGAAGATCTACGAGCAGTACTTC.

This chain links TRBV7-2 with TRBJ1-5; unclear D gene. The CDR3 is 13 residues long. CDR1 is SGHTA and CDR2 is FQGNSA in the germline V gene. The V gene lost 1 base and the J gene lost 5 bases, with 6 bases spanning the gap. CDR3 residues: CASSLGEDQPQHF. The CDR3 nucleotides are TGTGCCAGCAGCTTAGGAGAGGATCAGCCCCAGCATTTT.

The J gene is TRBJ2-1, the V gene TRBV2; possible D gene TRBD2, 5 bases. CDR3 length: 17 amino acids. V dropped 5 bases and J dropped 0 bases, with 17 bases sitting between them. Germline V gene lookup returns CDR1 SNHLY and CDR2 FYNNEI. In DNA form, the CDR3 reads TGTGCCAGCAGTCCCTACTCTCGAGGGAGCTCCTACAATGAGCAGTTCTTC. Protein: CASSPYSRGSSYNEQFF.

V gene TRBV19 combines with J gene TRBJ1-5; D not certain. The CDR3 extends over 13 amino acids. The germline CDR1 and CDR2 sequences are LNHDA and SQIVND (reference sequence). With 4 bases removed from V and 7 bases from J, the gap between germline ends came to 11 bases. The CDR3 sequence is CASSTQLYQPQHF. CDR3 sequence (DNA): TGTGCCAGTAGTACACAATTGTACCAGCCCCAGCATTTT.

The V and J genes are TRBV19 and TRBJ1-4; 12 bases align to TRBD1. The CDR3 is made up of 13 amino acids. Germline V CDR1 and CDR2: LNHDA, SQIVND (reference sequence). The J segment lost 8 bases and the V segment lost 9 bases, leaving 4 bases of the junction unmatched. The CDR3 sequence is CASSGTGGEKLFF. As DNA, the CDR3 is TGTGCCAGCTCCGGGACAGGGGGCGAAAAACTGTTTTTT.

The chain recombines TRBV3-1 (or the pseudogene TRBV3-2) with TRBJ1-5; 7 nucleotides align to TRBD1. CDR1 is LGHDT, CDR2 YNNKEL, per germline (reference sequence). The CDR3 has 18 amino acids. V lost 0 bases and J lost 0; bases outside the gene matches: 8. DNA of the CDR3: TGTGCCAGCAGCCAAGATTTCCCAGGGGGATATAGCAATCAGCCCCAGCATTTT. Protein sequence: CASSQDFPGGYSNQPQHF.

The table lists this clone with a count of one. The rearrangement uses TRBV6-6 and TRBJ2-4; a possible D gene is TRBD1 (6 bases). Germline assignment: CDR1 MNHNY and CDR2 SVGAGI (reference sequence). This CDR3 region has 17 residues. V lost 5 bases and J lost 9, with 26 bases in between. The CDR3 region has the DNA TGTGCCAGCAGTCCACAGCTACAGGGTCCTGCGTCGGGCATTCAGTACTTC. Protein sequence: CASSPQLQGPASGIQYF.

This clone showed up just once. The chain is built from TRBV4-1 and TRBJ2-5; D possibly matches TRBD1 or TRBD2 (7 bases each). The CDR3 is made up of 14 amino acids. V shed 4 bases and J shed 2 bases, with 11 bases lying between them. Germline V gives CDR1 MGHRA, CDR2 YSYEKL. CDR3 protein: CASSPGGDQETQYF. In nucleotides, the CDR3 is TGCGCCAGCAGCCCAGGGGGGGATCAAGAGACCCAGTACTTC.

This rearrangement joins TRBV6-5 to TRBJ1-2; TRBD1 aligns across 9 bases. V was pared by 6 bases and J by 8 bases, with 7 bases of the junction left unmatched. Germline lookup yields CDR1 MNHEY and CDR2 SVGAGI. This CDR3 region has 13 residues. CDR3 DNA sequence: TGTGCCAGCAGGGGGGGACAGGGCGACGGCTACACCTTC. Its protein is CASRGGQGDGYTF.

V and J are TRBV7-9 and TRBJ1-3, with a possible D match to TRBD1 (6 bases). Germline V gene data show CDR1 as SEHNR and CDR2 as FQNEAQ (reference sequence). V was pared by 1 base and J by 2 bases, with 6 bases between. CDR3 length: 14 residues. DNA for the CDR3: TGTGCCAGCAGCTTAGGGACAGCTGGAAACACCATATATTTT. Translation gives CASSLGTAGNTIYF. Full variable domain (missing parts from reference TRBV7-9 and TRBJ1-3): DTGVSQNPRHKITKRGQNVTFRCDPISEHNRLYWYRQTLGQGPEFLTYFQNEAQLEKSRLLSDRFSAERPKGSFSTLEIQRTEQGDSAMYLCASSLGTAGNTIYFGEGSWLTVV.